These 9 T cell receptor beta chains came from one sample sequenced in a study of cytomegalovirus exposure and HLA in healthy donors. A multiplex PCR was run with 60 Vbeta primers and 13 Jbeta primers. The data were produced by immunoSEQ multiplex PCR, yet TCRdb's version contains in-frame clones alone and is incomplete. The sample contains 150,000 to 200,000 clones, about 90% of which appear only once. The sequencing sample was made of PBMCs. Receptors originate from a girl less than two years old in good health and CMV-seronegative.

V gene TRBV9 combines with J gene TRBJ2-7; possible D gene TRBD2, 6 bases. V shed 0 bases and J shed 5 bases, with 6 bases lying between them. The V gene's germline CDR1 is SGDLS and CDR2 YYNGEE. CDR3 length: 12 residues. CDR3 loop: CASSVAGDEQYF. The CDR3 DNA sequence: TGTGCCAGCAGCGTAGCGGGGGACGAGCAGTACTTC.

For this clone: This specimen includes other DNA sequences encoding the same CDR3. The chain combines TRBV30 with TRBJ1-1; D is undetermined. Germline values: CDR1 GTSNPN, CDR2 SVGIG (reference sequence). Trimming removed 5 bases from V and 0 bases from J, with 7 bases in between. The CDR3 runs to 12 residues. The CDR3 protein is CAWGQMNTEAFF. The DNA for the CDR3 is TGTGCCTGGGGGCAGATGAACACTGAAGCTTTCTTT. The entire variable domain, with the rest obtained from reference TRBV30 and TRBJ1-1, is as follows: SQTIHQWPATLVQPVGSPLSLECTVEGTSNPNLYWYRQAAGRGLQLLFYSVGIGQISSEVPQNLSASRPQDRQFILSSKKLLLSDSGFYLCAWGQMNTEAFFGQGTRLTVV.

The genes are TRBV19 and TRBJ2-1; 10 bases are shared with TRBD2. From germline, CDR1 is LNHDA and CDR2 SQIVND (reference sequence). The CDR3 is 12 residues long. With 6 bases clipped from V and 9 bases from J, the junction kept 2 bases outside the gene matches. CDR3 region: CASSLAGVEQFF. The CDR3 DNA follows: TGTGCCAGTAGCCTAGCGGGGGTTGAGCAGTTCTTC.

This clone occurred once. The CDR3 DNA reads as TGTGCCAGCAGCTTGCCCGGGACAGAAGAGACCCAGTACTTC. This encodes CASSLPGTEETQYF. V is TRBV5-5 and J is TRBJ2-5, with TRBD1 matching over 7 bases. This CDR3 has 14 amino acids. Germline values: CDR1 SGHKS, CDR2 YYEKEE (reference sequence). With V trimmed by 1 base and J by 3 bases, 3 bases remained unmatched.

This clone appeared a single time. The CDR3 coding sequence is TGTGCCAGTAGTATAGGGCTAGCGAGCACAGATACGCAGTATTTT. Translation: CASSIGLASTDTQYF. V gene TRBV19 combines with J gene TRBJ2-3, with TRBD2 as a possible D gene (6 bases). The CDR3 totals 15 residues. The germline gives CDR1 LNHDA, CDR2 SQIVND (reference sequence). V shed 1 base and J shed 0 bases, with 8 bases lying between them.

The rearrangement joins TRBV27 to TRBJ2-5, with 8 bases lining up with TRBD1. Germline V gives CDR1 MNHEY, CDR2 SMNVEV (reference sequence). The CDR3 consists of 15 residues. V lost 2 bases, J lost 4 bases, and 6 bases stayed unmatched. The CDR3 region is CASSLTGQVPETQYF. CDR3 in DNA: TGTGCCAGCAGTTTAACGGGACAGGTTCCAGAGACCCAGTACTTC.

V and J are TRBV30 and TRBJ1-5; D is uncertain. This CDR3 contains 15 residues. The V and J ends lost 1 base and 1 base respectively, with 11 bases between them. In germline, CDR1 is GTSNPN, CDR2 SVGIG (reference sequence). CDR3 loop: CAWSDVQASNQPQHF. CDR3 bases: TGTGCCTGGAGTGACGTCCAGGCAAGCAATCAGCCCCAGCATTTT.

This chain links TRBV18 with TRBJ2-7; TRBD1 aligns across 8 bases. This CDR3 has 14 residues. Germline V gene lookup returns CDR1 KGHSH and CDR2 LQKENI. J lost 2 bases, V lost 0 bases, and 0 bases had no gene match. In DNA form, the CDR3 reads TGTGCCAGCTCACCACCGGACAGGGCCTACGAGCAGTACTTC. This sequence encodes CASSPPDRAYEQYF.

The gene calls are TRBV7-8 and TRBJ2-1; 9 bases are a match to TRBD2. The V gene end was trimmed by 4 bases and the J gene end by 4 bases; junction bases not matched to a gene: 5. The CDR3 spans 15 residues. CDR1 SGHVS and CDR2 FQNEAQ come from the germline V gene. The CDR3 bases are TGTGCCAGCAGCTATAGCGGGGGAGCTTACAATGAGCAGTTCTTC. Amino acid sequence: CASSYSGGAYNEQFF. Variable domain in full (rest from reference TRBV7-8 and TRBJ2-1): GAGVSQSPRYKVAKRGQDVALRCDPISGHVSLFWYQQALGQGPEFLTYFQNEAQLDKSGLPSDRFFAERPEGSVSTLKIQRTQQEDSAVYLCASSYSGGAYNEQFFGPGTRLTVL.